Presented here are 26 T cell receptor beta chains from one specimen sequenced in a study of blood T cell repertoires in COVID-19. Generated by immunoSEQ multiplex PCR, the TCRdb table keeps only in-frame clones and is missing some. Of 200,000 to 250,000 clones listed, less than 90% are singletons. Source material: peripheral blood. These receptors all come from a man between 60 and 75 years old with acute or convalescent COVID-19.

This chain uses TRBV28 with TRBJ2-3, with 8 nucleotides matching TRBD2. CDR3 length equals 15 residues. Germline CDR1 and CDR2: MDHEN and SYDVKM. Germline trimming cut 3 bases from V and 4 bases from J; bases unmatched to any gene: 6. This CDR3 is CASSFSAGGADTQYF. For the CDR3, the DNA is TGTGCCAGCAGTTTCTCGGCGGGGGGTGCAGATACGCAGTATTTT.

The chain joins TRBV27 to TRBJ1-4, with 8 bases fitting TRBD1. The CDR3 runs 15 residues. CDR1 and CDR2 from the germline V gene are MNHEY and SMNVEV (reference sequence). The V gene end was trimmed by 5 bases and the J gene end by 3 bases; junction bases not matched to a gene: 5. This CDR3 reads CASSPRGLANEKLFF. The DNA of the CDR3 is TGTGCCAGCAGTCCCAGGGGGCTGGCTAATGAAAAACTGTTTTTT. The full variable domain, with the rest looked up from reference TRBV27 and TRBJ1-4, is EAQVTQNPRYLITVTGKKLTVTCSQNMNHEYMSWYRQDPGLGLRQIYYSMNVEVTDKGDVPEGYKVSRKEKRNFPLILESPSPNQTSLYFCASSPRGLANEKLFFGSGTQLSVL.

The chain employs TRBV7-2 and TRBJ1-6; possibly TRBD1 for D (5 bases). Germline V gives CDR1 SGHTA, CDR2 FQGNSA. The CDR3 covers 16 residues. Between the trimmed V and J ends, which lost 7 bases and 5 bases, there was a span of 18 bases. CDR3 bases: TGTGCCAGCACCCCAGACCAGGGCAGGCATAATTCACCCCTCCACTTT. Encoded protein: CASTPDQGRHNSPLHF.

The sample holds a few counts of this clone. This rearrangement joins TRBV6-5 to TRBJ2-7; 9 bases fit TRBD1. The CDR3 has 15 amino acids. J was trimmed by 4 bases and V by 10 bases; bases with no gene match: 14. Germline lookup yields CDR1 MNHEY and CDR2 SVGAGI. The CDR3 reads CATSRQGTGIYEQYF. Written as DNA, the CDR3 is TGTGCCACCTCACGACAGGGGACAGGGATATACGAGCAGTACTTC.

This chain connects TRBV5-5 to TRBJ2-1, with D tentatively TRBD2 (6 bases). Per the germline V gene, CDR1 is SGHKS and CDR2 is YYEKEE (reference sequence). The CDR3 has 15 amino acids. The V end lost 4 bases, the J end lost 9 bases, and 20 bases lay between the germline ends. CDR3 coding DNA: TGTGCCAGCAGCCGAACCGGGACTTCGGACGGTGAGCAGTTCTTC. Translated, it gives CASSRTGTSDGEQFF.

This chain links TRBV5-1 with TRBJ1-2, with a tentative D call TRBD1 (6 bases). The CDR3 runs 16 residues. CDR1 SGHRS and CDR2 YFSETQ come from the germline V gene. The ends were cut back, 2 bases at V and 3 bases at J, with 17 bases in the middle. CDR3 amino acids: CASSFRQAEVDYGYTF. The CDR3 nucleotides read TGCGCCAGCAGCTTCCGACAGGCTGAGGTGGACTATGGCTACACCTTC.

The chain uses TRBV7-3 and TRBJ2-3; TRBD1 matches 9 bases. From germline, CDR1 is SGHTA and CDR2 FQGTGA. J was trimmed by 4 bases and V by 5 bases; bases with no gene match: 10. CDR3 length: 16 residues. CDR3 protein: CASSDRRTGEADTQYF. DNA of the CDR3: TGTGCCAGCAGCGACAGGAGGACAGGGGAGGCAGATACGCAGTATTTT.

V is TRBV11-2 and J is TRBJ2-7, with 12 bases matching TRBD2. Germline CDR1 is SGHAT and CDR2 is FQNNGV. There are 14 residues in the CDR3. Trimming at V came to 6 bases and at J to 6 bases, leaving 6 bases not matched to a gene. CDR3 nucleotide sequence: TGTGCCAGCAGACCGACTAGCGGGAGATCCGAGCAGTACTTC. Protein sequence: CASRPTSGRSEQYF.

This chain uses TRBV19 with TRBJ2-7; TRBD1 matches at 9 bases. This CDR3 contains 18 residues. Germline V gene lookup returns CDR1 LNHDA and CDR2 SQIVND (reference sequence). V dropped 2 bases and J dropped 5; count of bases not matched to a gene: 16. The CDR3 sequence is CASSISPRDRDSIDEQYF. The CDR3 coding sequence is TGTGCCAGTAGTATATCGCCCCGGGACAGGGATTCGATCGACGAGCAGTACTTC.

The rearrangement uses TRBV30 and TRBJ1-3, with unresolved D. Deletions cut 1 base from V and 0 bases from J, with 7 bases between. Per the germline V gene, CDR1 is GTSNPN and CDR2 is SVGIG (reference sequence). This CDR3 comprises 14 residues. CDR3 region: CAWSATSSGNTIYF. The CDR3 nucleotides read TGTGCCTGGAGTGCCACGAGCTCTGGAAACACCATATATTTT.

The table lists this clone with many counts. The chain employs TRBV4-2 and TRBJ2-1; TRBD2 might be the D (6 bases). This CDR3 has 13 residues. The V end lost 1 base, the J end lost 5 bases, and 6 bases lay between the germline ends. Germline V gene sequence: CDR1 LGHNA, CDR2 YNFKEQ. CDR3 nucleotides: TGTGCCAGCAGCCAAGTAGCGGACAATGAGCAGTTCTTC. This sequence encodes CASSQVADNEQFF.

The gene calls are TRBV6-5 and TRBJ2-7, with 9 bases fitting TRBD2. The CDR3 extends over 15 amino acids. V shed 5 bases, J shed 2 bases, and the junction held 7 bases outside the gene matches. Germline CDR1 reads MNHEY; CDR2 reads SVGAGI. In nucleotides, the CDR3 is TGTGCCAGCAGTCGCCGGGTAGCGGGAGCCTACGAGCAGTACTTC. It codes for CASSRRVAGAYEQYF.

In its sample, this clone was seen many times. The gene calls are TRBV6-2 or TRBV6-3 and TRBJ2-1; TRBD1 aligns across 7 bases. V was pared by 6 bases and J by 4 bases, with 3 bases of the junction left unmatched. The germline CDR1 and CDR2 sequences are MNHEY and SVGEGT. The CDR3 is 13 amino acids. In DNA, the CDR3 is TGTGCCAGCAGCTTGGACAGGTACAATGAGCAGTTCTTC. This encodes CASSLDRYNEQFF.

The rearrangement uses TRBV7-9 and TRBJ2-1; 8 bases are shared with TRBD2. V shed 7 bases and J 6 bases; nucleotides not matched to a gene: 14. CDR3 size: 16 residues. Looked up from germline, CDR1 is SEHNR and CDR2 is FQNEAQ (reference sequence). CDR3 in amino acids: CASTTPDAGGPNEQFF. In DNA form, the CDR3 reads TGTGCCAGCACCACCCCGGATGCGGGAGGACCCAATGAGCAGTTCTTC. The full variable domain, with the rest looked up from reference TRBV7-9 and TRBJ2-1, is DTGVSQNPRHKITKRGQNVTFRCDPISEHNRLYWYRQTLGQGPEFLTYFQNEAQLEKSRLLSDRFSAERPKGSFSTLEIQRTEQGDSAMYLCASTTPDAGGPNEQFFGPGTRLTVL.

V is TRBV20-1 and J is TRBJ2-5; maybe TRBD2 (6 bases). CDR1 DFQATT and CDR2 SNEGSKA come from the germline V gene (reference sequence). CDR3 length: 14 amino acids. With 3 bases removed from V and 2 bases from J, the gap between germline ends came to 13 bases. In DNA, the CDR3 is TGCAGTGCTAGTCGGGGACTCATACAAGAGACCCAGTACTTC. Encoded protein: CSASRGLIQETQYF.

The chain uses TRBV19 and TRBJ1-2; D perhaps matches TRBD1 (5 bases). CDR3 length: 18 amino acids. Trimming pared 7 bases from V and 0 bases from J, leaving 24 bases between. The germline V gene has CDR1 LNHDA and CDR2 SQIVND (reference sequence). CDR3 sequence (DNA): TGTGCCAGTACACGATCTGTGGTGGGGGGTCAAGCTAACTATGGCTACACCTTC. Translation: CASTRSVVGGQANYGYTF.

The rearrangement uses TRBV19 and TRBJ1-5; 12 bases line up with TRBD1. J was trimmed by 6 bases and V by 7 bases; bases with no gene match: 10. The CDR3 has 16 amino acids. From germline, CDR1 is LNHDA and CDR2 SQIVND (reference sequence). The CDR3 coding sequence is TGTGCCAGTACCTCTCTCTGGGACAGGGGGCTTCAGCCCCAGCATTTT. It is translated as CASTSLWDRGLQPQHF.

V is TRBV6-5 and J is TRBJ1-5; 9 nucleotides match TRBD1. The germline V gene encodes CDR1 MNHEY and CDR2 SVGAGI. The CDR3 length is 14 residues. V trimming: 4 bases; J trimming: 6 bases; junction bases outside the gene matches: 4. CDR3 nucleotide sequence: TGTGCCAGCAGTTCGGACAGGGGTGGTCAGCCCCAGCATTTT. This encodes CASSSDRGGQPQHF.

The gene calls are TRBV6-1 and TRBJ2-1; 8 nucleotides line up with TRBD2. The CDR3 has 12 residues. V shed 5 bases and J 9 bases; nucleotides not matched to a gene: 3. Germline V gives CDR1 MNHNS, CDR2 SASEGT. In DNA form, the CDR3 reads TGTGCCAGCAGTTTTCGGGGGGGTGAGCAGTTCTTC. Protein product: CASSFRGGEQFF.

This sequence joins TRBV6-5 and TRBJ2-5, with TRBD1 identical over 10 bases. This CDR3 spans 15 amino acids. Unmatched junction bases numbered 8, after V lost 6 bases and J lost 4 bases. The V gene's germline CDR1 is MNHEY and CDR2 SVGAGI. Here the CDR3 DNA reads TGTGCCAGCAGAGCGACAGGGGGCGAAAGAGAGACCCAGTACTTC. Protein product: CASRATGGERETQYF.

The V gene is TRBV7-2, the J gene TRBJ2-3; the D is unclear. Looked up from germline, CDR1 is SGHTA and CDR2 is FQGNSA. The CDR3 consists of 16 residues. The V end lost 5 bases, the J end lost 0 bases, and 15 bases lay between the germline ends. The CDR3 DNA reads TGTGCCAGCAGCCCGTGGTCGCGGCTAAGCACAGATACGCAGTATTTT. Translating it yields CASSPWSRLSTDTQYF.

The chain carries TRBV9 and TRBJ2-5; 7 bases are shared with TRBD2. The CDR3 runs 15 residues. Germline-derived CDR1 and CDR2 are SGDLS and YYNGEE. V lost 4 bases, J lost 0 bases, and 6 bases stayed unmatched. The CDR3 here is CASSLGLADQETQYF. CDR3 coding DNA: TGTGCCAGCAGCCTTGGGCTAGCGGACCAAGAGACCCAGTACTTC. The full variable domain, completed using reference TRBV9 and TRBJ2-5, is DSGVTQTPKHLITATGQRVTLRCSPRSGDLSVYWYQQSLDQGLQFLIQYYNGEERAKGNILERFSAQQFPDLHSELNLSSLELGDSALYFCASSLGLADQETQYFGPGTRLLVL.

The V call is TRBV6-2 or TRBV6-3, the J call TRBJ1-1; no clear D gene. CDR1 is MNHEY and CDR2 is SVGEGT in the germline V gene. The CDR3 runs to 12 residues. The V end lost 3 bases, the J end lost 8 bases, and 10 bases lay between the germline ends. For the CDR3, the DNA is TGTGCCAGCAGTTATCTAGTCGGGGAAGCTTTCTTT. Encoded protein: CASSYLVGEAFF.

This chain joins TRBV12-5 and TRBJ2-5, with 12 bases aligning to TRBD2. The CDR3 spans 16 residues. The germline V gene encodes CDR1 LGHNT and CDR2 FRNRAP. The trim removed 2 bases at V and 2 bases at J, leaving 3 bases unmatched. CDR3 protein: CASGLRLAGVQETQYF. CDR3 bases: TGTGCTAGTGGTTTGAGACTAGCGGGAGTTCAAGAGACCCAGTACTTC.

The chain employs TRBV25-1 and TRBJ1-1, with D maybe TRBD1 (6 bases). The CDR3 runs 13 residues. Trimming stripped 6 bases from V and 6 bases from J, with 14 bases between. The germline gives CDR1 MGHDK, CDR2 SYGVNS. The CDR3 protein is CASRGTGLAEAFF. In nucleotides, the CDR3 is TGTGCCAGCAGGGGTACAGGGCTGGCTGAAGCTTTCTTT.

Here the CDR3 reads CASSVRAEGASYEQYF. The CDR3 nucleotides read TGTGCCAGCAGCGTAAGAGCGGAGGGGGCCTCCTACGAGCAGTACTTC. This chain links TRBV7-2 with TRBJ2-7; perhaps TRBD1 as D (7 bases). The V end lost 5 bases, the J end lost 0 bases, and 17 bases lay between the germline ends. The CDR3 runs to 16 residues. Germline V gene lookup returns CDR1 SGHTA and CDR2 FQGNSA.